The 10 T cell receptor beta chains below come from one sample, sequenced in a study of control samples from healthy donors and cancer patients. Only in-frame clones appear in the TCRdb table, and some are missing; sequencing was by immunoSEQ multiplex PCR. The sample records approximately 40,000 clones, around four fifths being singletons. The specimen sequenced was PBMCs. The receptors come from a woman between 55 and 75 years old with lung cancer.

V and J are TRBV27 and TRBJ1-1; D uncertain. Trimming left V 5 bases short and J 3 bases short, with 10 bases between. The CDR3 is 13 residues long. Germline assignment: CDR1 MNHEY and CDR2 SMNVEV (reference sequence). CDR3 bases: TGTGCCAGCAGTCAAAAGTGGGACACTGAAGCTTTCTTT. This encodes CASSQKWDTEAFF.

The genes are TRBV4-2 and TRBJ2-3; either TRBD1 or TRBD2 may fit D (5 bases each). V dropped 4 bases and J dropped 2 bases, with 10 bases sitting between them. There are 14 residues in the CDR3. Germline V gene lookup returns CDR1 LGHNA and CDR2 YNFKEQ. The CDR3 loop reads CASSPGDDTDTQYF. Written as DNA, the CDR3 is TGTGCCAGCAGCCCCGGGGACGACACAGATACGCAGTATTTT.

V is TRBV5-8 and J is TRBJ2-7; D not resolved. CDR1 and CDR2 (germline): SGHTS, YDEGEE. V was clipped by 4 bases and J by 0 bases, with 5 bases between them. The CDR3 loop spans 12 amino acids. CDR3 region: CASSPSSYEQYF. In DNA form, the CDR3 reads TGTGCCAGCAGCCCCAGCTCCTACGAGCAGTACTTC.

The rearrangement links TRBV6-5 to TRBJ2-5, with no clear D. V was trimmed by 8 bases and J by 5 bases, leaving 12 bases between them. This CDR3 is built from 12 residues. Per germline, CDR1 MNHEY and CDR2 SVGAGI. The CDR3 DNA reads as TGTGCCAGCTCCTGGTCTAAGGAGACCCAGTACTTC. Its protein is CASSWSKETQYF.

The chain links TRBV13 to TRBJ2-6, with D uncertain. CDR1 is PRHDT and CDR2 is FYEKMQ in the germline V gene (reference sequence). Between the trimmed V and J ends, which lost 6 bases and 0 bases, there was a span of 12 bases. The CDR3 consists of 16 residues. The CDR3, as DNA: TGTGCCAGCAGGCTTATCGATGTCTCTGGGGCCAACGTCCTGACTTTC. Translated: CASRLIDVSGANVLTF.

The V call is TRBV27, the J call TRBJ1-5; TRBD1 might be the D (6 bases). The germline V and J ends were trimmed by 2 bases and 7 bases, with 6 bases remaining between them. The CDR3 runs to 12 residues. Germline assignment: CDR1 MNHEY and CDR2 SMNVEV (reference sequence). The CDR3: CASSLRGQPQHF. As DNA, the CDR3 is TGTGCCAGCAGTTTAAGGGGGCAGCCCCAGCATTTT.

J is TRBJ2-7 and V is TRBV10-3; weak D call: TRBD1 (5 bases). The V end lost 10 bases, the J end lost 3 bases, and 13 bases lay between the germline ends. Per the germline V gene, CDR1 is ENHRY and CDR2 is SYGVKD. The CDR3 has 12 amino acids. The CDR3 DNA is TGTGCCACCTCCCGCGACAGCTACGAGCAGTACTTC. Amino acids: CATSRDSYEQYF.

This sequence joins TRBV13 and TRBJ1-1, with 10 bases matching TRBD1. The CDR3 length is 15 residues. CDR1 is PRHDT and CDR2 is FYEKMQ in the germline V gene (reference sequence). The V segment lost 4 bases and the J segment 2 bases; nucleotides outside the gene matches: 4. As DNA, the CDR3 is TGTGCCAGCAGCTATTTGACAGGGGGCAACACTGAAGCTTTCTTT. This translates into CASSYLTGGNTEAFF.

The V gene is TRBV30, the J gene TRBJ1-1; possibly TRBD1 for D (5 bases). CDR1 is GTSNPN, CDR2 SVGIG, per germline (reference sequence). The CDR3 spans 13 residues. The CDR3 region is CASRGAVTTEAFF. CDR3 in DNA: TGTGCTTCCCGAGGGGCGGTGACCACTGAAGCTTTCTTT. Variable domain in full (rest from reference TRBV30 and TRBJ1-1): SQTIHQWPATLVQPVGSPLSLECTVEGTSNPNLYWYRQAAGRGLQLLFYSVGIGQISSEVPQNLSASRPQDRQFILSSKKLLLSDSGFYLCASRGAVTTEAFFGQGTRLTVV.

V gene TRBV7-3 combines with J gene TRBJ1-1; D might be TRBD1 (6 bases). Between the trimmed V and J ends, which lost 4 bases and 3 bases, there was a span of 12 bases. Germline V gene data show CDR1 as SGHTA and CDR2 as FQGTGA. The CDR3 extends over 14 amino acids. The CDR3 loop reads CASSSDSIYTEAFF. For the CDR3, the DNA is TGTGCCAGCAGCTCGGACAGCATATACACTGAAGCTTTCTTT.